The sample holds many counts of the clone carrying this T cell receptor beta chain. The antigen remains unidentified. This record comes from a study of metastatic and nonmetastatic thyroid tumors. Whole-study context: Comparative analysis of repertoires was undertaken across blood and tumor or nodule tissue obtained from malignant and benign thyroid patients.

Original data processing: In papillary thyroid cancer, a distant-metastasis classifier was built using CDR3 differences across clinicopathological groups. MiXCR reprocessed the PCR reads for TCRdb. For this entry, the V and J calls and clone size follow TCRdb and not the study's own pipeline. This table has tens of thousands of clones, about 15% appearing once. Thyroid surgery had not been preceded by any treatment in any patient. Trimming cost V 5 bases and J 2 bases, with 11 bases left between them. This CDR3 is 14 amino acids long. From germline, CDR1 is SGHVS and CDR2 FNYEAQ. The study's findings and limits: Malignant thyroid tumors reportedly exceeded benign nodules significantly in TCR beta diversity, with the difference appearing in blood and tumor.

Sequencing was done on a sample of blood. The sequence was obtained from a female donor with papillary thyroid cancer or a benign thyroid nodule (not recorded which). Some clones in this sample may be carry-over from other donors' samples. The J gene is TRBJ2-3, the V gene TRBV7-6, with unresolved D. CDR3 amino acids: CASSPLTSTDTQYF. In DNA, the CDR3 is TGTGCCAGCAGCCCCTTAACATCCACAGATACGCAGTATTTT.